The 31 T cell receptor beta chains below were found in one sample sequenced in a study of beta chain features in type 1 diabetes. Study-wide points: Shortening that was moderate but significant affected the TCRB CDR3s of Type 1 diabetes patients in all four CD4+ subsets.

Their target antigens are unknown. Every bit of the isolated RNA underwent reverse transcription, so sequencing read expressed TCRB transcripts. Using immunoSEQ multiplex PCR, the repertoire was profiled, and TCRdb retains in-frame clones only, with some absent. Of about 370,000 clones in the sample, roughly 9.8% were seen once. Sequencing used central memory CD4+ T cells from blood. Receptor source: a young man with type 1 diabetes.

This clone appeared a few times. The rearrangement joins TRBV6-1 to TRBJ1-2, with a possible D match to TRBD1 (5 bases). Looked up from germline, CDR1 is MNHNS and CDR2 is SASEGT. The CDR3 is made up of 11 amino acids. Trimming stripped 6 bases from V and 5 bases from J, with 7 bases between. For the CDR3, the DNA is TGTGCCAGCAGGGGACTTTATGGCTACACCTTC. It codes for CASRGLYGYTF.

The chain employs TRBV6-5 and TRBJ2-1, with 8 bases matching TRBD2. Germline CDR1 and CDR2: MNHEY and SVGAGI. V shed 4 bases and J 2 bases; nucleotides not matched to a gene: 4. The CDR3 is 15 amino acids. The CDR3 nucleotides read TGTGCCAGCAGTTTAGCGGGATTAACCTACAATGAGCAGTTCTTC. It encodes CASSLAGLTYNEQFF.

This clone has at least ten counts. This chain uses TRBV7-9 with TRBJ2-7, with no clear D. The CDR3 has 11 amino acids. Trimming left V 3 bases short and J 5 bases short, with 5 bases between. Germline CDR1 reads SEHNR; CDR2 reads FQNEAQ (reference sequence). CDR3 region: CASSFSDEQYF. CDR3 nucleotides: TGTGCCAGCAGCTTTAGTGACGAGCAGTACTTC.

This clone has just a few counts. This rearrangement joins TRBV11-2 to TRBJ2-1; D is undetermined. V lost 3 bases, J lost 1 base, and 13 bases lay in between. Germline assignment: CDR1 SGHAT and CDR2 FQNNGV. This CDR3 contains 16 residues. CDR3 protein: CASSLFASISYNEQFF. The DNA of the CDR3 is TGTGCCAGCAGCTTGTTTGCTAGTATTTCCTACAATGAGCAGTTCTTC. Filled out from reference TRBV11-2 and TRBJ2-1, the complete variable domain reads EAGVAQSPRYKIIEKRQSVAFWCNPISGHATLYWYQQILGQGPKLLIQFQNNGVVDDSQLPKDRFSAERLKGVDSTLKIQPAKLEDSAVYLCASSLFASISYNEQFFGPGTRLTVL.

This clone has just a few counts. This chain links TRBV7-9 with TRBJ2-7, with 11 bases lining up with TRBD1. This CDR3 spans 15 amino acids. V lost 5 bases and J lost 1; bases outside the gene matches: 4. Germline CDR1 and CDR2: SEHNR and FQNEAQ (reference sequence). The CDR3 sequence: CASSPGQGVSYEQYF. The CDR3 coding sequence is TGTGCCAGCAGCCCGGGACAGGGGGTTTCCTACGAGCAGTACTTC.

This clone was counted between two and nine times. V gene TRBV6-6 combines with J gene TRBJ2-7; the match to TRBD2 covers 8 bases. The germline V gene encodes CDR1 MNHNY and CDR2 SVGAGI (reference sequence). The CDR3 has 13 residues. V shed 7 bases, J shed 5 bases, and the junction held 7 bases outside the gene matches. CDR3 residues: CASNVAGGDEQYF. CDR3 in DNA: TGTGCCAGCAATGTGGCGGGAGGCGACGAGCAGTACTTC.

This clone turned up a few times. The chain couples TRBV7-7 to TRBJ2-1; D may be TRBD1 (5 bases). The V and J ends lost 1 base and 3 bases respectively, with 7 bases between them. The CDR3 is 14 amino acids. Germline CDR1 SSHAT, CDR2 FNYEAQ (reference sequence). The CDR3 loop is CASSLEGHYNEQFF. CDR3 bases: TGTGCCAGCAGCTTAGAAGGACACTACAATGAGCAGTTCTTC.

This clone occurred many times. The rearrangement joins TRBV10-3 to TRBJ2-7, with D possibly being TRBD1 (6 bases). Trimming left V 3 bases short and J 3 bases short, with 12 bases between. From germline, CDR1 is ENHRY and CDR2 SYGVKD. The CDR3 is 14 amino acids. The CDR3 reads CAISDRPGDYEQYF. The DNA of the CDR3 is TGTGCCATCAGTGACCGCCCAGGGGACTACGAGCAGTACTTC.

This clone was detected ten times or more. This chain joins TRBV27 and TRBJ2-7; D is tentatively TRBD1 or TRBD2 (5 bases each). Germline V gene sequence: CDR1 MNHEY, CDR2 SMNVEV (reference sequence). V lost 5 bases, J lost 6 bases, and 14 bases lay in between. This CDR3 is 13 amino acids long. CDR3 coding DNA: TGTGCCAGCAGTATGGACTGGGGCGGCGAGCAGTACTTC. Translation: CASSMDWGGEQYF.

This chain joins TRBV29-1 and TRBJ1-1; D uncertain. CDR1 is SQVTM, CDR2 ANQGSEA, per germline. Trimming stripped 4 bases from V and 1 base from J, with 7 bases between. This CDR3 has 12 residues. DNA for the CDR3: TGCAGCGTTGTTTACAAGAACACTGAAGCTTTCTTT. Protein sequence: CSVVYKNTEAFF.

The chain joins TRBV13 to TRBJ1-5; D gene uncertain. Germline V gene lookup returns CDR1 PRHDT and CDR2 FYEKMQ (reference sequence). The CDR3 length is 14 residues. The ends were cut back, 3 bases at V and 4 bases at J, with 10 bases in the middle. CDR3 loop: CASSLWSGNQPQHF. The DNA for the CDR3 is TGTGCCAGCAGCTTGTGGTCAGGAAATCAGCCCCAGCATTTT.

Only a few counts were recorded for this clone. The chain couples TRBV19 to TRBJ2-7, with D hard to call. The CDR3 spans 14 residues. The V and J ends lost 6 bases and 3 bases respectively, with 15 bases between them. Looked up from germline, CDR1 is LNHDA and CDR2 is SQIVND (reference sequence). The CDR3 spells CASSRTASNYEQYF. The CDR3 DNA is TGTGCCAGTAGCAGAACCGCCAGCAACTACGAGCAGTACTTC.

This clone has just a few counts. The chain links TRBV30 to TRBJ1-4; tentative D call: TRBD1 (5 bases). Deletions cut 2 bases from V and 6 bases from J, with 16 bases between. The CDR3 runs to 15 residues. CDR1 GTSNPN and CDR2 SVGIG come from the germline V gene (reference sequence). The CDR3 nucleotides are TGTGCCTGGAGTCTTATCGGGGGAGGCGATGAAAAACTGTTTTTT. Encoded protein: CAWSLIGGGDEKLFF.

This sequence joins TRBV6-1 and TRBJ1-2, with D perhaps TRBD1 (5 bases). The CDR3 sequence is 15 residues long. The germline CDR1 and CDR2 sequences are MNHNS and SASEGT. Deletions cut 2 bases from V and 2 bases from J, with 12 bases between. Here the CDR3 DNA reads TGTGCCAGCAGTGAATCGGGACGGACGAACTATGGCTACACCTTC. It encodes CASSESGRTNYGYTF.

The V call is TRBV4-2, the J call TRBJ2-3; D could derive from TRBD1 or TRBD2 (6 bases each). V lost 1 base to trimming and J lost 6 bases, with 11 bases between them. Germline V lookup: CDR1 LGHNA, CDR2 YNFKEQ. The CDR3 is 14 residues long. The CDR3 sequence: CASSQGLGGDTQYF. CDR3 nucleotide sequence: TGTGCCAGCAGCCAAGGTCTAGGGGGGGATACGCAGTATTTT.

V and J are TRBV30 and TRBJ2-3; D remains unclear. V dropped 0 bases and J dropped 2 bases, with 12 bases sitting between them. The germline V gene encodes CDR1 GTSNPN and CDR2 SVGIG (reference sequence). There are 15 residues in the CDR3. The CDR3 DNA follows: TGTGCCTGGAGTGTCGATTGGCGAACCACAGATACGCAGTATTTT. Its translation: CAWSVDWRTTDTQYF. Supplemented by reference TRBV30 and TRBJ2-3, the full variable domain reads SQTIHQWPATLVQPVGSPLSLECTVEGTSNPNLYWYRQAAGRGLQLLFYSVGIGQISSEVPQNLSASRPQDRQFILSSKKLLLSDSGFYLCAWSVDWRTTDTQYFGPGTRLTVL.

The V and J genes are TRBV5-5 and TRBJ2-1; D is ambiguous. Germline V CDR1 and CDR2: SGHKS, YYEKEE (reference sequence). The germline V and J ends were trimmed by 1 base and 0 bases, with 11 bases remaining between them. The CDR3 contains 16 residues. The CDR3: CASSLPRWSSYNEQFF. In DNA form, the CDR3 reads TGTGCCAGCAGCTTGCCCCGGTGGAGCTCCTACAATGAGCAGTTCTTC.

The J gene is TRBJ2-5, the V gene TRBV7-6; 11 nucleotides match TRBD1. Trimming cost V 4 bases and J 3 bases; bases outside gene matches: 4. The CDR3 runs to 15 residues. Germline V gene data show CDR1 as SGHVS and CDR2 as FNYEAQ. The CDR3 here is CASSSWTGGKETQYF. The CDR3 region has the DNA TGTGCCAGCAGCTCGTGGACAGGGGGCAAAGAGACCCAGTACTTC.

The genes are TRBV30 and TRBJ2-3; either TRBD1 or TRBD2 may supply D (5 bases each). CDR3 size: 13 residues. V lost 3 bases and J 0 bases, leaving 7 bases between the germline ends. CDR1 is GTSNPN, CDR2 SVGIG, per germline (reference sequence). CDR3 sequence: CAWSGASTDTQYF. CDR3 nucleotide sequence: TGTGCCTGGAGCGGGGCGAGCACAGATACGCAGTATTTT.

In this sample, this clone turned up a few times. The chain is built from TRBV6-1 and TRBJ1-3; no clear D gene. Trimming shortened V by 3 bases and J by 4 bases, and 13 bases separated the two germline ends. Germline V lookup: CDR1 MNHNS, CDR2 SASEGT. The CDR3 extends over 15 amino acids. The CDR3, as DNA: TGTGCCAGCAGTGATGGACCCCTTCGCGGAAACACCATATATTTT. This encodes CASSDGPLRGNTIYF.

The V gene is TRBV28, the J gene TRBJ2-7; 7 nucleotides line up with TRBD1. The CDR3 length is 14 residues. The V gene's germline CDR1 is MDHEN and CDR2 SYDVKM. The V segment lost 6 bases and the J segment 4 bases; nucleotides outside the gene matches: 9. CDR3 DNA: TGTGCCAGCAGACCTCCGGGACAGAAATACGAGCAGTACTTC. Translation: CASRPPGQKYEQYF.

This sequence joins TRBV7-9 and TRBJ2-1; TRBD2 is a possible D gene (5 bases). V lost 5 bases and J lost 1, with 9 bases in between. The length of the CDR3 is 14 residues. CDR1 is SEHNR and CDR2 is FQNEAQ in the germline V gene (reference sequence). The CDR3 DNA sequence: TGTGCCAGCAGCAGGACTGTTTCCTACAATGAGCAGTTCTTC. It encodes CASSRTVSYNEQFF.

This clone was recorded at least ten times. The chain couples TRBV7-9 to TRBJ1-1; D call uncertain. The germline gives CDR1 SEHNR, CDR2 FQNEAQ (reference sequence). V gave up 5 bases and J gave up 3 bases, with 7 bases separating them. The CDR3 sequence is 12 residues long. The CDR3 here is CASSQRHTEAFF. DNA for the CDR3: TGTGCCAGCAGCCAAAGACACACTGAAGCTTTCTTT.

The chain is built from TRBV2 and TRBJ2-7; D is perhaps TRBD2 (5 bases). Trimming left V 4 bases short and J 5 bases short, with 12 bases between. Germline CDR1 reads SNHLY; CDR2 reads FYNNEI. The CDR3 spans 13 residues. The CDR3 protein is CASSAAWGDEQYF. CDR3 DNA: TGTGCCAGCAGTGCAGCTTGGGGAGACGAGCAGTACTTC.

This rearrangement joins TRBV5-4 to TRBJ2-1; possible D gene TRBD1, 5 bases. Per germline, CDR1 SGHNT and CDR2 YYREEE (reference sequence). The germline V and J ends were trimmed by 7 bases and 0 bases, with 17 bases remaining between them. The CDR3 extends over 16 amino acids. CDR3 residues: CASGYLRESSYNEQFF. In DNA, the CDR3 is TGTGCCAGCGGCTACCTCAGGGAAAGCTCCTACAATGAGCAGTTCTTC.

Notes on this clone: The DNA is left out, because the CDR3 cannot be placed on it with certainty; the CDR3 is given as TCRdb lists it. V is TRBV7-3 and J is TRBJ2-3; the table's D call, TRBD1, has no DNA check behind it. CDR1 is SGHTA, CDR2 FQGTGA, per germline. The CDR3 length equals 13 residues, ends included. CDR3 sequence: CASSLVGTGNSYF.

The chain uses TRBV6-1 and TRBJ2-2; TRBD2 might be the D (5 bases). The CDR3 is 15 amino acids. Trimming removed 6 bases at V and 6 bases at J, with 17 bases between. Germline values: CDR1 MNHNS, CDR2 SASEGT. The DNA for the CDR3 is TGTGCCAGCAGGGGAGCAGCAGCTAAGGCCGGGGAGCTGTTTTTT. Its translation is CASRGAAAKAGELFF.

The chain links TRBV9 to TRBJ2-7, with D perhaps given as TRBD1 or TRBD2 (6 bases each). V lost 4 bases, J lost 3 bases, and 17 bases lay in between. This CDR3 is built from 15 residues. Germline V gives CDR1 SGDLS, CDR2 YYNGEE. The CDR3 region has the DNA TGTGCCAGCAGCCCCCGGGTGGGGGGCTACTACGAGCAGTACTTC. Amino acid sequence: CASSPRVGGYYEQYF.

The rearrangement links TRBV27 to TRBJ2-7; TRBD2 matches at 9 bases. Per germline, CDR1 MNHEY and CDR2 SMNVEV (reference sequence). J gave up 4 bases and V 4 bases, and 8 bases lay outside the gene matches. The CDR3 is 15 residues long. CDR3 bases: TGTGCCAGCAGTTCCTGGACTAGCGCAATATACGAGCAGTACTTC. Translation gives CASSSWTSAIYEQYF.

This clone has more than one count but fewer than ten. CDR3 nucleotides: TGTGCCAGCACTCCGACGGCCCAAGAGACCCAGTACTTC. Protein sequence: CASTPTAQETQYF. The chain is built from TRBV6-5 and TRBJ2-5; D unresolved. The CDR3 has 13 amino acids. The V end was cut by 7 bases, the J end by 1 base, with 10 bases between. Per germline, CDR1 MNHEY and CDR2 SVGAGI.

This clone was seen at least ten times. The V gene is TRBV7-9, the J gene TRBJ2-1; a possible D gene is TRBD1 (6 bases). Trimming stripped 8 bases from V and 8 bases from J, with 13 bases between. The CDR3 covers 12 residues. The germline V gene has CDR1 SEHNR and CDR2 FQNEAQ (reference sequence). The DNA of the CDR3 is TGTGCCAGCGGGGACACCTTGGATGAGCAGTTCTTC. It yields the protein CASGDTLDEQFF. Supplemented by reference TRBV7-9 and TRBJ2-1, the full variable domain reads DTGVSQNPRHKITKRGQNVTFRCDPISEHNRLYWYRQTLGQGPEFLTYFQNEAQLEKSRLLSDRFSAERPKGSFSTLEIQRTEQGDSAMYLCASGDTLDEQFFGPGTRLTVL.